A selection of T cell receptor beta chains follows, all from one sample in a study of cytomegalovirus exposure and HLA in healthy donors. The method was immunoSEQ multiplex PCR; TCRdb's version includes in-frame clones alone and lacks a portion of them. Of more than 200,000 clones listed, around 80% were seen once; the top ten hold roughly 0.22%. The sample was PBMCs. These receptors came from a girl aged 2-10 years in good health and CMV-seronegative. Both conserved end residues are part of each CDR3. The D gene is left open where the match is weak. Expanded clones are given a class, and other clones once, few, many or no size at all.

j_gene,v_gene,d_gene,abundance,CDR3aa,CDR3nt
TRBJ2-7,TRBV7-9,TRBD1,-,CASSLKFGTGLSYEQYF,TGTGCCAGCAGCCTGAAGTTCGGGACAGGCCTGTCCTACGAGCAGTACTTC
TRBJ2-7,TRBV2,-,few,CASQTDSMLSGEQYF,TGTGCCAGCCAAACGGACAGCATGCTCTCTGGCGAGCAGTACTTC
TRBJ1-4,TRBV6-6,TRBD1,-,CASSRQGVTNEKLFF,TGTGCCAGCAGTCGACAGGGGGTAACTAATGAAAAACTGTTTTTT
TRBJ2-2,TRBV5-1,TRBD2,-,CASQGLAGLTGELFF,TGCGCCAGCCAAGGACTAGCGGGACTTACCGGGGAGCTGTTTTTT
TRBJ2-7,TRBV7-9,-,once,CASSLRGNEEQYF,TGTGCCAGCAGCTTAAGAGGGAATGAAGAGCAGTACTTC
TRBJ2-7,TRBV5-1,-,-,CASSLGPPHEQYF,TGCGCCAGCAGCTTGGGTCCTCCCCACGAGCAGTACTTC
TRBJ2-7,TRBV7-9,-,-,CASSSGLGLEQYF,TGTGCCAGCAGCTCGGGACTTGGTCTGGAGCAGTACTTC
TRBJ2-7,TRBV4-1,TRBD2,-,CASSLLATHEQYF,TGCGCCAGCAGCCTACTAGCGACCCACGAGCAGTACTTC
TRBJ2-7,TRBV6-1,TRBD1,-,CASRRDRSYYEQYF,TGTGCCAGCAGGCGGGACAGGTCATACTACGAGCAGTACTTC
TRBJ1-1,TRBV7-9,TRBD1,-,CASSSQGARTEAFF,TGTGCCAGCAGCTCTCAGGGGGCGAGGACTGAAGCTTTCTTT
TRBJ1-6,TRBV9,-,-,CASSVAGDNSPLHF,TGTGCCAGCAGCGTAGCAGGGGATAATTCACCCCTCCACTTT
TRBJ1-2,TRBV6-5,TRBD1,-,CASTRGAGGYTF,TGTGCCAGCACCAGGGGGGCAGGGGGCTACACCTTC
TRBJ1-2,TRBV5-1,-,-,CASSSRDLNYGYTF,TGCGCCAGCAGCTCGCGGGACCTAAACTATGGCTACACCTTC
TRBJ1-2,TRBV6-1,-,few,CASSDLVGQDYGYTF,TGTGCCAGCAGTGACTTAGTGGGGCAGGACTATGGCTACACCTTC
TRBJ1-4,TRBV2,TRBD1,once,CASGQGAWDNEKLFF,TGTGCCAGCGGACAGGGGGCGTGGGATAATGAAAAACTGTTTTTT
TRBJ2-7,TRBV7-8,TRBD2,-,CASSLVAGEGYEQYF,TGTGCCAGCAGCTTAGTAGCGGGAGAGGGCTACGAGCAGTACTTC
TRBJ2-2,TRBV27,TRBD2,-,CASRPSGRVTGELFF,TGTGCCAGCAGACCAAGCGGGAGGGTCACCGGGGAGCTGTTTTTT
TRBJ2-3,TRBV6-4,TRBD2,-,CASSPSGVDTQYF,TGTGCCAGCAGTCCTAGCGGAGTAGATACGCAGTATTTT
TRBJ2-1,TRBV2,TRBD2,once,CASGGSGGLSYNEQFF,TGTGCCAGTGGGGGTAGCGGGGGCCTCTCCTACAATGAGCAGTTCTTC
TRBJ2-3,TRBV2,TRBD2,-,CASTGPGLSLSDTQYF,TGTGCCAGCACGGGACCGGGACTATCATTATCAGATACGCAGTATTTT
TRBJ1-5,TRBV5-6,-,-,CASSRRGQDQPQHF,TGTGCCAGCAGCCGAAGAGGGCAGGATCAGCCCCAGCATTTT
TRBJ2-2,TRBV5-4,-,-,CASSDLTSTGELFF,TGTGCCAGCAGCGATCTGACTAGTACCGGGGAGCTGTTTTTT
TRBJ2-1,TRBV19,TRBD2,-,CASSMSSGGRLLYNEQFF,TGTGCCAGTAGTATGTCGTCCGGCGGGAGGCTCCTCTACAATGAGCAGTTCTTC
TRBJ1-4,TRBV5-1,-,-,CASSLRTRRVNEKLFF,TGCGCCAGCAGCTTGAGAACCCGGAGGGTGAATGAAAAACTGTTTTTT
TRBJ2-3,TRBV5-4,-,-,CASRGRSTDTQYF,TGTGCCAGCAGGGGCCGAAGCACAGATACGCAGTATTTT